The entry that follows covers one TCR beta chain sequence. A much more abundant neighbour one base away suggests this may be a read error. Additional DNA sequences in this sample encode the identical CDR3. Repertoires were generated with immunoSEQ multiplex PCR, while TCRdb's copy carries only in-frame clones and drops some. The table includes 60,000 or so clones, over 75% detected once. Germline assignment: CDR1 SQVTM and CDR2 ANQGSEA. V gave up 7 bases and J gave up 5 bases, with 17 bases separating them. CDR3 length: 13 residues. This sample was taken from a study of OX40 agonist ivuxolimab in advanced cancers.

This clonotype was obtained from an adult with an advanced solid tumor such as melanoma, head and neck, liver or kidney cancer. Sequenced material: CD4+ or CD8+ T cells sorted from blood, taken in a trial of the OX40 agonist ivuxolimab. J is TRBJ2-5 and V is TRBV29-1, with D perhaps matching TRBD2 (7 bases). CDR3 coding DNA: TGCAGCGGGCAAGGGGGGGGACGGGAGACCCAGTACTTC. Its protein is CSGQGGGRETQYF.